This T cell receptor (beta chain) was documented in a study of blood T cell repertoires in COVID-19. Using immunoSEQ multiplex PCR, the repertoire was profiled, and TCRdb retains in-frame clones only, with some absent. The sample shows around 20,000 clones, approximately 88% of them seen only once. Grouping used clinical history reported by participants in a survey and questionnaire. The sequencing input was PBMCs or T cells enriched from blood (not recorded which). The sequence was collected from a woman under 40 who had recovered from COVID-19.

The CDR3 DNA is TGCGCCAGCAGCCCGGGGGACAGCAATCAGCCCCAGCATTTT. Protein: CASSPGDSNQPQHF. The chain is built from TRBV5-1 and TRBJ1-5, with D perhaps matching TRBD1 (5 bases). The CDR3 consists of 14 residues. Germline assignment: CDR1 SGHRS and CDR2 YFSETQ. V lost 4 bases to trimming and J lost 1 base, with 9 bases between them.